What follows are 13 T cell receptor beta chains derived from one specimen sequenced in a study of blood T cells in healthy people across ages. Then a second PCR, running about 7 to 11 cycles, was carried out with a sample-barcoded 5' primer and a J-beta primer mix. TCRdb re-called the 5' RACE reads through MiXCR, storing one row per CDR3 protein. This table has 710,000 or so distinct CDR3 sequences, 22% appearing once. Sequenced: blood. These receptors were collected from a man between 70 and 80 years old in good health.

This clonotype was found a few times. This chain joins TRBV7-9 and TRBJ2-1; D gene ambiguous. The V gene's germline CDR1 is SEHNR and CDR2 FQNEAQ (reference sequence). The CDR3 has 13 residues. With 6 bases removed from V and 6 bases from J, the gap between germline ends came to 12 bases. The CDR3: CASRSKGGNEQFF. The CDR3 region has the DNA TGTGCCAGCAGATCAAAGGGCGGCAATGAGCAGTTCTTC.

This clonotype has more than one count but fewer than ten. The genes are TRBV25-1 and TRBJ2-3; 8 nucleotides agree with TRBD1. The germline CDR1 and CDR2 sequences are MGHDK and SYGVNS. With 2 bases clipped from V and 1 base from J, the junction kept 11 bases outside the gene matches. The CDR3 contains 18 residues. CDR3 sequence: CASSELSGTGVGTDTQYF. CDR3 DNA: TGTGCCAGCAGTGAACTATCCGGGACAGGAGTAGGCACAGATACGCAGTATTTT.

In its sample, this clonotype was seen a few times. The chain recombines TRBV27 with TRBJ2-5; D is undetermined. V lost 8 bases, J lost 5 bases, and 18 bases lay in between. The CDR3 length is 14 residues. Germline values: CDR1 MNHEY, CDR2 SMNVEV (reference sequence). This CDR3 reads CASRTEVSKETQYF. CDR3 in DNA: TGTGCCAGCCGTACCGAGGTCTCCAAGGAGACCCAGTACTTC.

V usage is TRBV12-3 or TRBV12-4 and J usage is TRBJ1-2, with D possibly TRBD1 on 5 matching bases. The CDR3 consists of 15 residues. Trimming cost V 3 bases and J 3 bases, with 14 bases left between them. The chain's CDR3 is CASSFGWGSHYGYTF. In nucleotides, the CDR3 is TGTGCCAGCAGTTTCGGGTGGGGCTCCCACTATGGCTACACCTTC.

For the CDR3, the DNA is TGTGCCAGCAGTCGTACTTCCGAGGGAAACATTCAGTACTTC. Translating gives CASSRTSEGNIQYF. V is TRBV28 and J is TRBJ2-4; weak D call: TRBD2 (5 bases). Germline V gives CDR1 MDHEN, CDR2 SYDVKM. V dropped 5 bases and J dropped 6 bases, with 14 bases sitting between them. The CDR3 length is 14 residues.

The chain joins TRBV20-1 to TRBJ1-2; no definite D call. Trimming shortened V by 1 base and J by 8 bases, and 11 bases separated the two germline ends. This CDR3 comprises 12 residues. The germline V gene encodes CDR1 DFQATT and CDR2 SNEGSKA (reference sequence). In nucleotides, the CDR3 is TGCAGTGCTAGAGCCTTGGGTGGAGGCTACACCTTC. It is translated as CSARALGGGYTF.

The gene calls are TRBV20-1 and TRBJ2-3; 8 bases are shared with TRBD2. Trimming took 5 bases from V and 2 from J; bases not matched to a gene: 3. The germline V gene has CDR1 DFQATT and CDR2 SNEGSKA (reference sequence). The CDR3 has 13 amino acids. The CDR3 DNA reads as TGCAGTGCTGGCGGGGGGCTCACAGATACGCAGTATTTT. Its protein product is CSAGGGLTDTQYF.

The rearrangement links TRBV6-2 or TRBV6-3 to TRBJ2-7, with 7 bases identical to TRBD2. Looked up from germline, CDR1 is MNHEY and CDR2 is SVGEGT. This CDR3 has 15 residues. V trimming: 2 bases; J trimming: 1 base; junction bases outside the gene matches: 5. CDR3 sequence: CASSYGTTSSYEQYV. Written as DNA, the CDR3 is TGTGCCAGCAGTTACGGGACTACCTCATCCTACGAGCAGTACGTC.

This clonotype was picked up a small number of times. This sequence joins TRBV6-5 and TRBJ2-1, with TRBD2 identical over 14 bases. Trimming cost V 1 base and J 8 bases; bases outside gene matches: 10. CDR1 MNHEY and CDR2 SVGAGI come from the germline V gene. This CDR3 is 18 amino acids long. CDR3 nucleotides: TGTGCCAGCAGTTACTTCGGGACTAGCGGGAGAAATGGCGATGAGCAGTTCTTC. Protein sequence: CASSYFGTSGRNGDEQFF.

This clonotype was seen more than once but under ten times. The CDR3 sequence is CASYSPDRGNYGYTF. CDR3 coding DNA: TGCGCCAGCTACTCTCCCGACAGGGGCAACTATGGCTACACCTTC. J is TRBJ1-2 and V is TRBV5-1; 8 nucleotides match TRBD1. Germline-derived CDR1 and CDR2 are SGHRS and YFSETQ. The CDR3 loop spans 15 amino acids. J was trimmed by 2 bases and V by 7 bases; bases with no gene match: 10.

The chain combines TRBV6-5 with TRBJ2-3; no clear D. Germline CDR1 and CDR2: MNHEY and SVGAGI. Trimming took off 0 bases at V and 5 bases at J, with 6 bases between the two ends. The CDR3 runs to 13 residues. The CDR3 DNA reads TGTGCCAGCAGTTACTCGAGGAGAGATACGCAGTATTTT. It is translated as CASSYSRRDTQYF.

This clonotype has more than one count but fewer than ten. The chain recombines TRBV5-1 with TRBJ2-7, with a possible D match to TRBD2 (5 bases). Trimming pared 4 bases from V and 4 bases from J, leaving 15 bases between. Germline V gene sequence: CDR1 SGHRS, CDR2 YFSETQ. The length of the CDR3 is 14 residues. Written as DNA, the CDR3 is TGCGCCAGCAGCCCCGGACTCAAACCGTACGAGCAGTACGTC. Translation gives CASSPGLKPYEQYV.

The table lists this clonotype with a few counts. The chain recombines TRBV7-6 with TRBJ2-1; D is possibly TRBD1 or TRBD2 (6 bases each). The DNA end is a closer match to TRBJ2-7, so the J assignment may be wrong. This CDR3 is built from 15 residues. Per the germline V gene, CDR1 is SGHVS and CDR2 is FNYEAQ. CDR3 residues: CASSLSTGAITGQYF. DNA of the CDR3: TGTGCCAGCAGCTTAAGTACGGGGGCAATAACGGGGCAGTACTTC.